This T cell receptor beta chain was sequenced for a study of monozygotic twins with inflammatory bowel disease. From germline, CDR1 is LGHNT and CDR2 FRNRAP. The CDR3 totals 14 residues. TCRdb derives one entry per CDR3 protein from the 5' RACE reads, leaving out DNA. The table gives about 140,000 distinct CDR3 sequences; the top ten clones make up around 2.5% of it. Sequencing used blood. This chain joins TRBV12-5 and TRBJ2-7; TCRdb picks TRBD1, but there is no DNA to check that call. The sequence came from a human donor with ulcerative colitis or Crohn's disease, or a healthy co-twin of an affected twin (not recorded which). CDR3 amino acids: CASGLGQGKSEQYF.